This T cell receptor beta chain was captured in a study of early T cells in non-severe SARS-CoV-2 infection. From the 5' RACE reads, TCRdb called clonotypes with MiXCR, one entry per CDR3 protein. This sample has 32,000 or so distinct CDR3 sequences, with around 5% found just once. This clonotype was detected many times. The CDR3 sequence is 15 residues long. Germline CDR1 is SNHLY and CDR2 is FYNNEI. V was clipped by 6 bases and J by 7 bases, with 19 bases between them. The clonotype originates from an adult who was a healthcare worker with PCR-confirmed SARS-CoV-2 infection or an uninfected control (not recorded which). Sequenced material: whole blood. The chain links TRBV2 to TRBJ2-1; D is ambiguous. The chain's CDR3 is CASRPGPATGNEQFF. In DNA, the CDR3 is TGTGCCAGCAGGCCCGGACCCGCCACCGGGAATGAGCAGTTCTTC. The whole variable domain, remainder taken from reference TRBV2 and TRBJ2-1, is EPEVTQTPSHQVTQMGQEVILRCVPISNHLYFYWYRQILGQKVEFLVSFYNNEISEKSEIFDDQFSVERPDGSNFTLKIRSTKLEDSAMYFCASRPGPATGNEQFFGPGTRLTVL.